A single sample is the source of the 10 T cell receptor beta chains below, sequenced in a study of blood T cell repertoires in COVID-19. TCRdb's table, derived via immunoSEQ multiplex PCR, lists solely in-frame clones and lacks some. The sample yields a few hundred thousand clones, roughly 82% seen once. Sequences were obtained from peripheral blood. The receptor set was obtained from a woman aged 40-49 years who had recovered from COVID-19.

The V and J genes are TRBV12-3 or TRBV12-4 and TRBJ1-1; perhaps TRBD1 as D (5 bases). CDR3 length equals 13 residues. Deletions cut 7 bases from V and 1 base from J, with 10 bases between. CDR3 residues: CASNIGGNTEAFF. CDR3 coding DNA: TGTGCCAGCAATATCGGGGGGAACACTGAAGCTTTCTTT.

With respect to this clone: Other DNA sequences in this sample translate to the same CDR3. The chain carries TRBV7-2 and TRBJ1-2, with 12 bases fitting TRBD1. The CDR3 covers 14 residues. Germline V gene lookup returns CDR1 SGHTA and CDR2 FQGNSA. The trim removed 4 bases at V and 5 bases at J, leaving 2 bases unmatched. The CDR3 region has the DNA TGTGCCAGCAGCTCGGGACAGGGGGCGTATGGCTACACCTTC. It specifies CASSSGQGAYGYTF.

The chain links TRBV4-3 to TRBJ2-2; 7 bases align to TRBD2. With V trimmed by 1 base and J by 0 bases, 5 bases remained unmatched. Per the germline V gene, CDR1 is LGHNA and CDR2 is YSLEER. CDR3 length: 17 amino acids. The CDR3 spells CASSQGSGTTNTGELFF. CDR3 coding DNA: TGCGCCAGCAGCCAAGGTTCAGGGACTACGAACACCGGGGAGCTGTTTTTT.

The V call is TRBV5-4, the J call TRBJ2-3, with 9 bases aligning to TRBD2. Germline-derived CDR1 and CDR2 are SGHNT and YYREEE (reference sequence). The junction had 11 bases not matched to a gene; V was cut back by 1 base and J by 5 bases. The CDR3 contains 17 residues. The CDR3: CASSLSPEAGGKDTQYF. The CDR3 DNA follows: TGTGCCAGCAGCTTGTCCCCGGAAGCGGGGGGTAAAGATACGCAGTATTTT. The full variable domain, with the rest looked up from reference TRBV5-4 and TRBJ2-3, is ETGVTQSPTHLIKTRGQQVTLRCSSQSGHNTVSWYQQALGQGPQFIFQYYREEENGRGNFPPRFSGLQFPNYSSELNVNALELDDSALYLCASSLSPEAGGKDTQYFGPGTRLTVL.

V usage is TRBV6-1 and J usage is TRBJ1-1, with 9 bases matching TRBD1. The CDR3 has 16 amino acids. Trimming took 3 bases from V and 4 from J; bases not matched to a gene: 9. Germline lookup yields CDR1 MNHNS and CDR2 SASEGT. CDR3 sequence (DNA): TGTGCCAGCAGTGACGACAATCCGACAGGGGGCACTGAAGCTTTCTTT. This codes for CASSDDNPTGGTEAFF.

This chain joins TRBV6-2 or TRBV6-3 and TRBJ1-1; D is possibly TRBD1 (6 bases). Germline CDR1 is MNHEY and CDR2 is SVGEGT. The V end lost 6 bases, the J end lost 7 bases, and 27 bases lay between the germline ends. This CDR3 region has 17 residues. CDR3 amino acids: CASSHTRLLWGLHEAFF. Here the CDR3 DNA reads TGTGCCAGCAGCCACACAAGATTACTTTGGGGGCTACATGAAGCTTTCTTT.

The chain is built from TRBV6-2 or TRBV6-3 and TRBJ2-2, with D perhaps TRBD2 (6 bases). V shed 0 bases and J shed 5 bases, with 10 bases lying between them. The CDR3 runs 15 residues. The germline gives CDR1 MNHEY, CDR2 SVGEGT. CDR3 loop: CASSYSGGWTGELFF. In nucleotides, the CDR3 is TGTGCCAGCAGTTACTCGGGGGGTTGGACCGGGGAGCTGTTTTTT.

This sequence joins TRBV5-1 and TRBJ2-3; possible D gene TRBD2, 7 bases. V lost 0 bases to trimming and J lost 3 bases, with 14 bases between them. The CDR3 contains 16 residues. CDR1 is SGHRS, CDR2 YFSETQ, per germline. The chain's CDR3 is CASSLEGGQGTDTQYF. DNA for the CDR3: TGCGCCAGCAGCTTGGAGGGGGGGCAAGGGACAGATACGCAGTATTTT.

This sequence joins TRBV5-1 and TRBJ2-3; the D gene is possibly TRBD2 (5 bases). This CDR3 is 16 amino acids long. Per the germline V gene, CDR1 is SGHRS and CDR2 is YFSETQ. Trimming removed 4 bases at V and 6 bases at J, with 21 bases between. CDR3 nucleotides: TGCGCCAGCAGCCCCGCCGGGGAGTCACTGTCGGATACGCAGTATTTT. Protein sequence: CASSPAGESLSDTQYF.

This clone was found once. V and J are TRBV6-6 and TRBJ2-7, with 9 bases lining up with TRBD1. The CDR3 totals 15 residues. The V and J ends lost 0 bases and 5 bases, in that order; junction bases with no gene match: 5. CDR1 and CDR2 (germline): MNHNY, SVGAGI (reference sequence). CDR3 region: CASSYSGTGSHEQYF. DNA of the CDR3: TGTGCCAGCAGTTACTCAGGGACAGGGTCCCACGAGCAGTACTTC.